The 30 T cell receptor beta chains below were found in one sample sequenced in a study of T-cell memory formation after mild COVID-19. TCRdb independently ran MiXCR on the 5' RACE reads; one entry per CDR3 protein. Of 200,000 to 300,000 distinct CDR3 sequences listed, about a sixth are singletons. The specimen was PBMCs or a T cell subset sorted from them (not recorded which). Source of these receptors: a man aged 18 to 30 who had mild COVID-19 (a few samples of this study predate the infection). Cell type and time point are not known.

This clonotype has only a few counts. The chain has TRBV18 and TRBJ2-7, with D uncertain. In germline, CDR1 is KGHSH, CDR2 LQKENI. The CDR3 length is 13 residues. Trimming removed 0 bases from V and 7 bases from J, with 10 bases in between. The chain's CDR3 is CASSPPASREQYF. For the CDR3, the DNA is TGTGCCAGCTCACCACCGGCTTCGCGGGAGCAGTACTTC.

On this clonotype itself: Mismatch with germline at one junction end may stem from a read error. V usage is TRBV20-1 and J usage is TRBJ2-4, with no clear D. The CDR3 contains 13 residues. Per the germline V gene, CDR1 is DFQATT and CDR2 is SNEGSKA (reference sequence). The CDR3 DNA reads TGCAGTGCCAGAGAGTTAGCCAAAAACATTCAGTACTTC. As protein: CSARELAKNIQYF.

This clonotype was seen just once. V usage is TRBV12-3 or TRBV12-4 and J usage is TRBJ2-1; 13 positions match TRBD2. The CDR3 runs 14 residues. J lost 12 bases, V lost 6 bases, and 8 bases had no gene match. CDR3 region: CASSAGLAGPWQFF. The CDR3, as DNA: TGTGCCAGCAGCGCGGGACTAGCGGGGCCCTGGCAGTTCTTC.

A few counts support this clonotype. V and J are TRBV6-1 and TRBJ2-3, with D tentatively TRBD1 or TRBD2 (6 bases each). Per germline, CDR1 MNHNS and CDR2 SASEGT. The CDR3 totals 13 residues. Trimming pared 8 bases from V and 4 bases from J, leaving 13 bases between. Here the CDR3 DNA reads TGTGCCAGCGGGGGGCTAGGCGCAGATACGCAGTATTTT. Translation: CASGGLGADTQYF.

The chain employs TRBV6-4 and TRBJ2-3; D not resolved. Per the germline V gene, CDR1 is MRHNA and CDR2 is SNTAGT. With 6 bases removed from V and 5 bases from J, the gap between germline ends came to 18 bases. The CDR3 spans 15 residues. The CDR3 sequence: CASSDTRQTRDTQYF. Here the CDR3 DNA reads TGTGCCAGCAGCGACACTCGACAAACTCGAGATACGCAGTATTTT.

CDR3 in amino acids: CSARQDSFQNYGYTF. CDR3 bases: TGCAGTGCCAGACAGGACAGTTTCCAGAACTATGGCTACACCTTC. The chain combines TRBV20-1 with TRBJ1-2, with a possible D match to TRBD1 (6 bases). This CDR3 comprises 15 residues. Germline V lookup: CDR1 DFQATT, CDR2 SNEGSKA (reference sequence). Trimming removed 6 bases from V and 2 bases from J, with 19 bases in between.

The CDR3 DNA is TGTGCCAGCAAAGAGGGACTTTCCTCTGGAAACACCATATATTTT. It yields the protein CASKEGLSSGNTIYF. This chain joins TRBV28 and TRBJ1-3; a possible D gene is TRBD1 (5 bases). V dropped 7 bases and J dropped 0 bases, with 13 bases sitting between them. This CDR3 is 15 amino acids long. From germline, CDR1 is MDHEN and CDR2 SYDVKM.

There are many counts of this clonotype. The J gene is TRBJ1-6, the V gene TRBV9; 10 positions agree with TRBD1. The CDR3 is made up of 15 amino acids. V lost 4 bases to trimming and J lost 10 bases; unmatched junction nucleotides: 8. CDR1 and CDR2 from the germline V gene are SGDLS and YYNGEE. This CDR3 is CASSPTGTGVSPLHF. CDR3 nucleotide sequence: TGTGCCAGCAGCCCTACCGGGACAGGGGTCTCACCCCTCCACTTT.

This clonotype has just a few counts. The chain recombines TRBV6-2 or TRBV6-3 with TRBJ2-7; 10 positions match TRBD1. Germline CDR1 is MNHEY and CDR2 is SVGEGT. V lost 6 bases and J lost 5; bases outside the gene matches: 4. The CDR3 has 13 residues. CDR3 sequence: CASRRTGGDEQYV. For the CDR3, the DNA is TGTGCCAGCAGGCGGACAGGGGGGGACGAGCAGTACGTC.

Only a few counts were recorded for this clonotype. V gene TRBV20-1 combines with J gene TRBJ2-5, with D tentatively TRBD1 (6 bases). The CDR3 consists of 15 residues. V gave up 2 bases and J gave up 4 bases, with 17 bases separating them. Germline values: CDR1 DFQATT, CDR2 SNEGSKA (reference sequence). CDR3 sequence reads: CSARSATGPGETQYF. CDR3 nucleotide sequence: TGCAGTGCTAGATCAGCGACAGGCCCGGGAGAGACCCAGTACTTC.

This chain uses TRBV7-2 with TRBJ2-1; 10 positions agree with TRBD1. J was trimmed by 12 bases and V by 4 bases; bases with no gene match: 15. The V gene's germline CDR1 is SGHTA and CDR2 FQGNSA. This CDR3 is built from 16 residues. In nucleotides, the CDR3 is TGTGCCAGCAGCTCCGAAGCCGGGACAGGGGCGCGGGCGCAGTTCTTC. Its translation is CASSSEAGTGARAQFF. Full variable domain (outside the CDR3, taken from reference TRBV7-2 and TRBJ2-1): GAGVSQSPSNKVTEKGKDVELRCDPISGHTALYWYRQSLGQGLEFLIYFQGNSAPDKSGLPSDRFSAERTGGSVSTLTIQRTQQEDSAVYLCASSSEAGTGARAQFFGPGTRLTVL.

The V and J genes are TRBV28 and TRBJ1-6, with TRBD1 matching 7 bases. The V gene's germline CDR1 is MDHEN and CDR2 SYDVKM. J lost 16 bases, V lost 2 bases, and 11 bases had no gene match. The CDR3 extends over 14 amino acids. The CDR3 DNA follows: TGTGCCAGCAGTTTACCCCGACAGGGCCCAGGACTCCACTTT. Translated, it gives CASSLPRQGPGLHF.

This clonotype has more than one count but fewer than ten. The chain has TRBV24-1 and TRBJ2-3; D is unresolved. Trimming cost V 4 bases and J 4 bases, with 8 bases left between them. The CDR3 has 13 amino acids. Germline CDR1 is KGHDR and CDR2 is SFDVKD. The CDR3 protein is CATSEAISDTQYF. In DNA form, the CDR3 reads TGTGCCACCAGTGAGGCTATCTCAGATACGCAGTATTTT.

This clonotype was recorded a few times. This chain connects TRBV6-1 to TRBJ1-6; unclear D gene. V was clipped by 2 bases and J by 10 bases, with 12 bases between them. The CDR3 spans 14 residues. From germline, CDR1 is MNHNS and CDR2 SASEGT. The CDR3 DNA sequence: TGTGCCAGCAGTGAAAGGGTTGTGAGATCACCCCTCCACTTT. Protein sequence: CASSERVVRSPLHF.

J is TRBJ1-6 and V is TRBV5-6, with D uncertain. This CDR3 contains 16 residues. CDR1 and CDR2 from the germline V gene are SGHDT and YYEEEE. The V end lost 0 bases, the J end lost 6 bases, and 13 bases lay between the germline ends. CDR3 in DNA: TGTGCCAGCAGCTTGGAGGGAAGGATTTTTAATTCACCCCTCCACTTT. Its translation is CASSLEGRIFNSPLHF. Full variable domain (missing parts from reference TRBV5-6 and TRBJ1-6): DAGVTQSPTHLIKTRGQQVTLRCSPKSGHDTVSWYQQALGQGPQFIFQYYEEEERQRGNFPDRFSGHQFPNYSSELNVNALLLGDSALYLCASSLEGRIFNSPLHFGNGTRLTVT.

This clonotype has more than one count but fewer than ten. The CDR3 here is CASSQSGTGELFF. The CDR3 region has the DNA TGCGCCAGCAGCCAGTCGGGCACCGGGGAGCTGTTTTTT. J is TRBJ2-2 and V is TRBV4-1; D unresolved. The CDR3 totals 13 residues. Germline V gene data show CDR1 as MGHRA and CDR2 as YSYEKL. V lost 3 bases, J lost 4 bases, and 6 bases lay in between.

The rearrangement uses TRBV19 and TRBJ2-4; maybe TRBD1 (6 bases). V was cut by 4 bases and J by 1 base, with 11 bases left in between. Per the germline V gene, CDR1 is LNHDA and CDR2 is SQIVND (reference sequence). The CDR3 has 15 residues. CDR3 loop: CASSTLQGAKNIQYF. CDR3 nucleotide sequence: TGTGCCAGTAGTACTCTCCAGGGGGCCAAAAACATTCAGTACTTC.

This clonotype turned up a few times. Written as DNA, the CDR3 is TGCGCCAGCAGCCAACTACAGCCCCAGCATTTT. This codes for CASSQLQPQHF. The genes are TRBV4-3 and TRBJ1-5; no clear D gene. V was shortened by 2 bases and J by 7 bases, with 3 bases between the two germline ends. This CDR3 has 11 amino acids. Per the germline V gene, CDR1 is LGHNA and CDR2 is YSLEER.

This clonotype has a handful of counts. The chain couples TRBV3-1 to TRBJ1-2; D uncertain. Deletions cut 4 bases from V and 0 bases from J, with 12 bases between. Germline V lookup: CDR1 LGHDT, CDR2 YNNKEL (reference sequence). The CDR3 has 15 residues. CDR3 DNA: TGTGCCAGCAGCCCATTGTGGGAGCCTAACTATGGCTACACCTTC. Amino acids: CASSPLWEPNYGYTF.

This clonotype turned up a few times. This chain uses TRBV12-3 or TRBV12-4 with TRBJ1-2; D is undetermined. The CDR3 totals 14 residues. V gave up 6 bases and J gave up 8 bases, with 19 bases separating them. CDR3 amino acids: CASRPVGNPGGYTF. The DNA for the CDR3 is TGTGCCAGCAGGCCCGTCGGAAACCCGGGGGGCTACACCTTC.

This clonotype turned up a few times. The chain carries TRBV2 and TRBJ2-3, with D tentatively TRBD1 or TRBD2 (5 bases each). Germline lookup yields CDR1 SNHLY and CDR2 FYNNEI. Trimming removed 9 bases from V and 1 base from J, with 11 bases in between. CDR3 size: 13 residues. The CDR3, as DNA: TGTGCCAGGGGACGAGAGGGCACAGATACGCAGTATTTT. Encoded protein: CARGREGTDTQYF.

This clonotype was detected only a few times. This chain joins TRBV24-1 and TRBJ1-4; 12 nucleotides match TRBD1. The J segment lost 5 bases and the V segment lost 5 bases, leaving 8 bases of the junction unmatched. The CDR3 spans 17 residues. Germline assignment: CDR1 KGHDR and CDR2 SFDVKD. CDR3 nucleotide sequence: TGTGCCACCAGTGGAAGCCCCGGGACAGGGGGCAATGAAAAACTGTTTTTT. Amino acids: CATSGSPGTGGNEKLFF.

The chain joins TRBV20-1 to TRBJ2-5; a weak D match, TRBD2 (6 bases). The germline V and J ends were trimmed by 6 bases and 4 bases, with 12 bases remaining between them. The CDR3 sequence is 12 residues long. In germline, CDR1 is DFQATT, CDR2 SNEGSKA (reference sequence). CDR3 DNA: TGCAGTGCCAAGACTAGTGGAGAGACCCAGTACTTC. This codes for CSAKTSGETQYF.

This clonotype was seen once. The CDR3 coding sequence is TGCGCCAGCAGTGAAGCGGGCCCTGGAAACACCATATATTTT. Protein product: CASSEAGPGNTIYF. This rearrangement joins TRBV10-2 to TRBJ1-3; no clear D gene. The ends were cut back, 3 bases at V and 2 bases at J, with 8 bases in the middle. CDR3 length: 14 amino acids. Germline CDR1 WSHSY, CDR2 SAAADI.

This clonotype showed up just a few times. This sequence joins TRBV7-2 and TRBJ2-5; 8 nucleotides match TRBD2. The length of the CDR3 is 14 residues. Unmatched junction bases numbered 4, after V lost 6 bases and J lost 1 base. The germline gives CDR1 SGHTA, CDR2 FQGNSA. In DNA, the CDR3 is TGTGCCAGCAGGTCTACTAGCGGCCAAGAGACCCAGTACTTC. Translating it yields CASRSTSGQETQYF.

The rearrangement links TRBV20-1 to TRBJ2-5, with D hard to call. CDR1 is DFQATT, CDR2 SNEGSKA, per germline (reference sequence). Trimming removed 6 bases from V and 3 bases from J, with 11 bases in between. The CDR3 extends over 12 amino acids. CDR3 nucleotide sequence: TGCAGTGCACGCCTTTGGGAAGAGACCCAGTACTTC. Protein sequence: CSARLWEETQYF.

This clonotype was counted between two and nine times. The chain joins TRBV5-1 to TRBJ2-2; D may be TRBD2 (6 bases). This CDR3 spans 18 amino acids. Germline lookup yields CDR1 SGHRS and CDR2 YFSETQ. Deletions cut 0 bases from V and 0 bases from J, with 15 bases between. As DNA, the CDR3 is TGCGCCAGCAGCTTGGGACCAGCGGGCCATCCGAACACCGGGGAGCTGTTTTTT. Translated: CASSLGPAGHPNTGELFF.

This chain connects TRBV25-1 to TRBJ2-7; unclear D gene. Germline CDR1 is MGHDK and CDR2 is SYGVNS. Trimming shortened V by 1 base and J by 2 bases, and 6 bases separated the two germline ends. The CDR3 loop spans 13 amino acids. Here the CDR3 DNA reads TGTGCCAGCAGTGAATTCGGCCCCTACGAGCAGTACTTC. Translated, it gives CASSEFGPYEQYF.

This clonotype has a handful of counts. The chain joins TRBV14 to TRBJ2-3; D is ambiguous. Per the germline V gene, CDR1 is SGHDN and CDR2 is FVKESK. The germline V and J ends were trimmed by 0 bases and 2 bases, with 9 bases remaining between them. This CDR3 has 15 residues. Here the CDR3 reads CASSQEWQSTDTQYF. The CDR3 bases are TGTGCCAGCAGCCAAGAGTGGCAGTCCACAGATACGCAGTATTTT.

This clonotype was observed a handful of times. CDR3 in amino acids: CAIRAGGQDTQYF. Here the CDR3 DNA reads TGTGCCATCAGAGCGGGGGGGCAAGATACGCAGTATTTT. The chain recombines TRBV10-3 with TRBJ2-3; 10 bases align to TRBD2. This CDR3 spans 13 amino acids. V shed 6 bases and J 5 bases; nucleotides not matched to a gene: 2. Germline loops: CDR1 ENHRY, CDR2 SYGVKD.